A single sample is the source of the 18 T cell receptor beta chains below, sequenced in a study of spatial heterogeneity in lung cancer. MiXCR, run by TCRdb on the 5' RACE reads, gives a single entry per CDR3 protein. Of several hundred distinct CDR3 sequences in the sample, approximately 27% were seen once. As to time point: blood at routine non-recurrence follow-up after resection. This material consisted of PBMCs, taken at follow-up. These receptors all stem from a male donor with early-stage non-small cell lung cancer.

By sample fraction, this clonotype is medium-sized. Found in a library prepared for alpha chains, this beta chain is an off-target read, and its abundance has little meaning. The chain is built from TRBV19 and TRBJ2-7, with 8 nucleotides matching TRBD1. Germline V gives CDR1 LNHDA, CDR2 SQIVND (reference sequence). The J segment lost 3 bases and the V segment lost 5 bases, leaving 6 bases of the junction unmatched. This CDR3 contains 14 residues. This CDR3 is CASSSGTGSYEQYF. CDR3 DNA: TGTGCCAGTAGTTCAGGGACAGGCAGCTACGAGCAGTACTTC.

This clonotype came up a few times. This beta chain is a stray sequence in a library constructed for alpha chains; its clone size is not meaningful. The DNA of the CDR3 is TGTGCCAGTAGTACTCCTTCCGGGACAGGGACTGGGGCCAACGTCCTGACTTTC. It is translated as CASSTPSGTGTGANVLTF. V and J are TRBV19 and TRBJ2-6, with 9 bases aligning to TRBD1. Looked up from germline, CDR1 is LNHDA and CDR2 is SQIVND (reference sequence). This CDR3 is 18 amino acids long. V was pared by 4 bases and J by 2 bases, with 9 bases of the junction left unmatched.

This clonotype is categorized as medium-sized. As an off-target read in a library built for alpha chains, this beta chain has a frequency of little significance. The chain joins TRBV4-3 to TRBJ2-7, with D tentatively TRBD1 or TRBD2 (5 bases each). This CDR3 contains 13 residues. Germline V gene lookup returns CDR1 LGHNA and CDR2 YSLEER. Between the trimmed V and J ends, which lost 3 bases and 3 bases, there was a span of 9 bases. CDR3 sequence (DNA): TGCGCCAGCAGCCAGTTGGGGGTCTACGAGCAGTACTTC. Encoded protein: CASSQLGVYEQYF.

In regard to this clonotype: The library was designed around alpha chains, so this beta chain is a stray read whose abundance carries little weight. The CDR3 region is CASSFTTGNGYTF. As DNA, the CDR3 is TGTGCCAGCAGCTTTACAACAGGGAATGGCTACACCTTC. The chain recombines TRBV5-4 with TRBJ1-2, with a weak D call TRBD1 (6 bases). The germline V and J ends were trimmed by 2 bases and 6 bases, with 11 bases remaining between them. Per the germline V gene, CDR1 is SGHNT and CDR2 is YYREEE (reference sequence). The CDR3 runs to 13 residues.

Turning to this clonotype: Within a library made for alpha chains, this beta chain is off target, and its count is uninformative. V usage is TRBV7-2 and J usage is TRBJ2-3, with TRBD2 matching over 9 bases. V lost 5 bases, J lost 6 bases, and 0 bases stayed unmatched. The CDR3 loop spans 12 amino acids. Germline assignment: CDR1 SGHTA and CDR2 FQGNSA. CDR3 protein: CASSAGGDTQYF. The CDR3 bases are TGTGCCAGCAGCGCGGGGGGGGATACGCAGTATTTT.

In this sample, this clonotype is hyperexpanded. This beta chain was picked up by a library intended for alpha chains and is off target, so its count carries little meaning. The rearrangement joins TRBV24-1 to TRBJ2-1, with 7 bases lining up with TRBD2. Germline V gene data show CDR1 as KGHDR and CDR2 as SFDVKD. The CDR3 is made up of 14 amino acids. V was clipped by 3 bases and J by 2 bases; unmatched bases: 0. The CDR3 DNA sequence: TGTGCCACCAGTGATGCGGGGGCCTACAATGAGCAGTTCTTC. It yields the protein CATSDAGAYNEQFF.

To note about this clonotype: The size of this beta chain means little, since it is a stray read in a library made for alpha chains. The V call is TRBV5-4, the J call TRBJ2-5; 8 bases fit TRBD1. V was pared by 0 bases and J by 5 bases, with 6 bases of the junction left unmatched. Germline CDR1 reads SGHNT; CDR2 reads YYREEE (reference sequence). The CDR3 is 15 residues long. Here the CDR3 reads CASSLGQGAVETQYF. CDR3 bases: TGTGCCAGCAGCTTGGGGCAGGGGGCGGTCGAGACCCAGTACTTC.

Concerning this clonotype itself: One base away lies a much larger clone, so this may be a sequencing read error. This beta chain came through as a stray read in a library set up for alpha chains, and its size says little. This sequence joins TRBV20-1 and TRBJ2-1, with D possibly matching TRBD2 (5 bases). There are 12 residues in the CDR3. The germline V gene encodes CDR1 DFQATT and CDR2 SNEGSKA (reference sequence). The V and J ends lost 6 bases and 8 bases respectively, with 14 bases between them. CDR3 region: CSAPDWNDEQFF. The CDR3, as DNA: TGCAGTGCCCCGGACTGGAACGATGAGCAGTTCTTC.

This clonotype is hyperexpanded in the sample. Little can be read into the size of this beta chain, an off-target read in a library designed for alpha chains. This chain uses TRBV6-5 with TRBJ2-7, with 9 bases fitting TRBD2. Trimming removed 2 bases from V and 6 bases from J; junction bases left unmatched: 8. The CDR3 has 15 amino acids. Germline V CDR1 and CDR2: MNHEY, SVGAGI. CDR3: CASSYGGGAGGEQYF. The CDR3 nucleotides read TGTGCCAGCAGTTACGGCGGGGGGGCCGGCGGCGAGCAGTACTTC.

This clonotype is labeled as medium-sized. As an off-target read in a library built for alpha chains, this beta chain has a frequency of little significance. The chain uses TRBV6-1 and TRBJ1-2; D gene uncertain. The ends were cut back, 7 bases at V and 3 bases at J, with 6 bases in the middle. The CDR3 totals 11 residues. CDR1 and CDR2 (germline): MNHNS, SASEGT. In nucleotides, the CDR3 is TGTGCCAGCATAGATGACTATGGCTACACCTTC. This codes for CASIDDYGYTF.

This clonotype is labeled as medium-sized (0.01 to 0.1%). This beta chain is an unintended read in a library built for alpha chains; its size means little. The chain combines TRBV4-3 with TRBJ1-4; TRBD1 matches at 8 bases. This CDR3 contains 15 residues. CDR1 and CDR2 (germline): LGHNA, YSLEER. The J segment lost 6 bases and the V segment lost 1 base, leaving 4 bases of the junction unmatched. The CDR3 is CASSQGGRGHEKLFF. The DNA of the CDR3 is TGCGCCAGCAGCCAAGGCGGCAGGGGGCATGAAAAACTGTTTTTT.

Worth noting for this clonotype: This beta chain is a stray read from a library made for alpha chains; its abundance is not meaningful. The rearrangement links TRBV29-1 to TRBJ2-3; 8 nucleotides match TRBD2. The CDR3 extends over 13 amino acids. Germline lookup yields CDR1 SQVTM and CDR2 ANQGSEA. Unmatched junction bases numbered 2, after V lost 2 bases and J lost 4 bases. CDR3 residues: CSVERGGPDTQYF. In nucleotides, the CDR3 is TGCAGCGTTGAACGGGGGGGCCCAGATACGCAGTATTTT.

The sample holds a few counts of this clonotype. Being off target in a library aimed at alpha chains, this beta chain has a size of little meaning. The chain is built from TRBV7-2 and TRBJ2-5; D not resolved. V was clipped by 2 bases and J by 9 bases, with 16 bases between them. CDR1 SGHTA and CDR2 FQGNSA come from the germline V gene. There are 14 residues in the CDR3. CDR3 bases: TGTGCCAGCAGCTTATTAAATATGGTGGTTGCCCAGTACTTC. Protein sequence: CASSLLNMVVAQYF.

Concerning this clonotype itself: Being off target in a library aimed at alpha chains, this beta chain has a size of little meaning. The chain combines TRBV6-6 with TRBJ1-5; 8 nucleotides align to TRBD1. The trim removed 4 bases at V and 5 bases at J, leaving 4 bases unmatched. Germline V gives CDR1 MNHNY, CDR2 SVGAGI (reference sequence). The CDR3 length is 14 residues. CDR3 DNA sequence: TGTGCCAGCAGTTGGACAGGGTCGGATCAGCCCCAGCATTTT. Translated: CASSWTGSDQPQHF.

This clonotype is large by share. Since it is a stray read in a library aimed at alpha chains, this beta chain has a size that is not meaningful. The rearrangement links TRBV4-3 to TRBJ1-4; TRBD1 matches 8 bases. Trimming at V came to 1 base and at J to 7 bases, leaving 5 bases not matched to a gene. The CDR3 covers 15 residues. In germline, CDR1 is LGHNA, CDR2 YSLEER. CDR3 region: CASSQGGRGREKLFF. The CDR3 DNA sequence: TGCGCCAGCAGCCAAGGCGGCAGGGGGCGTGAAAAACTGTTTTTT.

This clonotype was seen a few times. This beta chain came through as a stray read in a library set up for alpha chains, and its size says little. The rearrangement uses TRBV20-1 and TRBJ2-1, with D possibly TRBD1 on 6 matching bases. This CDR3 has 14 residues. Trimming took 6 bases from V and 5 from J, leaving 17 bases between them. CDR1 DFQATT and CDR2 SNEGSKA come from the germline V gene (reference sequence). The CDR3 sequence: CSAIPQGLDNEQFF. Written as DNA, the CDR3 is TGCAGTGCAATCCCACAGGGTTTAGACAATGAGCAGTTCTTC.

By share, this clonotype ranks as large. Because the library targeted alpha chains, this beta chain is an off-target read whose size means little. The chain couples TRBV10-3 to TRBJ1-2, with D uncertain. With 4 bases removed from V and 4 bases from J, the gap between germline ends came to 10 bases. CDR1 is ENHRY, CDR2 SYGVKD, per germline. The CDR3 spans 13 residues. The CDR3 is CAISGGRIYGYTF. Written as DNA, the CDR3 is TGTGCCATCAGTGGAGGCAGAATCTATGGCTACACCTTC.

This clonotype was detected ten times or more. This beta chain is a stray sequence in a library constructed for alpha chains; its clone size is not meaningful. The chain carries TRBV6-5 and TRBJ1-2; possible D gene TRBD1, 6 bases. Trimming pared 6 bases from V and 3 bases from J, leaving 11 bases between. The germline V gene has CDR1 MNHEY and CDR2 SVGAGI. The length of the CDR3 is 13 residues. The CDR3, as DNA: TGTGCCAGCAGCCCACAGGGCTACTATGGCTACACCTTC. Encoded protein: CASSPQGYYGYTF.